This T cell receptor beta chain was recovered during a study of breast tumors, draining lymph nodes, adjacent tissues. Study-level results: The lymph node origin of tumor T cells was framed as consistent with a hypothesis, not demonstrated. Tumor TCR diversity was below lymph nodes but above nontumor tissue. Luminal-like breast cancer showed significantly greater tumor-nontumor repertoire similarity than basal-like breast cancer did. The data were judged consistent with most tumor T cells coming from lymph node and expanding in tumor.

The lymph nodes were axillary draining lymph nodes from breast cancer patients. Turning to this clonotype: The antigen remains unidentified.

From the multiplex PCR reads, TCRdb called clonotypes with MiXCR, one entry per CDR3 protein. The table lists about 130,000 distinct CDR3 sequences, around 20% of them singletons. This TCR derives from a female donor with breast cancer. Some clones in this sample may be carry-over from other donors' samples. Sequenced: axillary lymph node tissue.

The CDR3: CASSQSLARQETQYF. DNA of the CDR3: TGCGCCAGCAGCCAAAGTCTCGCGCGGCAAGAGACCCAGTACTTC. This chain links TRBV4-1 with TRBJ2-5; D ambiguous. V lost 2 bases to trimming and J lost 2 bases, with 12 bases between them. The CDR3 is made up of 15 amino acids. Germline V CDR1 and CDR2: MGHRA, YSYEKL.